These 30 T cell receptor beta chains originate from one sample sequenced in a study of technical replicates of blood from a handful of donors. Profiling relied on immunoSEQ multiplex PCR, and the TCRdb table lists in-frame clones only, not all of them. The data show 65,000 to 85,000 clones, more than 95% seen once. Sequences were obtained from T cells isolated from PBMCs. These receptors were taken from a human donor in good health.

V gene TRBV28 combines with J gene TRBJ1-5; 7 nucleotides agree with TRBD1. This CDR3 spans 16 amino acids. Unmatched junction bases numbered 14, after V lost 8 bases and J lost 4 bases. Germline assignment: CDR1 MDHEN and CDR2 SYDVKM. Here the CDR3 DNA reads TGTGCCAGCCACAAACACAGGGGCGCTAAAAATCAGCCCCAGCATTTT. It encodes CASHKHRGAKNQPQHF.

The genes are TRBV4-1 and TRBJ2-3, with D possibly matching TRBD2 (6 bases). There are 15 residues in the CDR3. V lost 2 bases, J lost 2 bases, and 11 bases lay in between. Germline-derived CDR1 and CDR2 are MGHRA and YSYEKL. In DNA form, the CDR3 reads TGCGCCAGCAGCCAACCGGAGCGGGCCACAGATACGCAGTATTTT. It codes for CASSQPERATDTQYF.

The chain employs TRBV5-8 and TRBJ2-3, with D possibly being TRBD2 (5 bases). CDR1 is SGHTS and CDR2 is YDEGEE in the germline V gene. The CDR3 sequence is 17 residues long. V was pared by 2 bases and J by 0 bases, with 16 bases between. The CDR3 here is CASSLSGLAYSTDTQYF. The DNA of the CDR3 is TGTGCCAGCAGCTTAAGTGGGCTAGCTTATAGCACAGATACGCAGTATTTT.

This clone was found once. This chain joins TRBV11-2 and TRBJ1-1, with D tentatively TRBD1 (6 bases). This CDR3 has 15 amino acids. With 1 base removed from V and 0 bases from J, the gap between germline ends came to 9 bases. From germline, CDR1 is SGHAT and CDR2 FQNNGV. The CDR3 loop is CASSLVQGMNTEAFF. The CDR3 DNA reads as TGTGCCAGCAGCTTAGTTCAGGGGATGAACACTGAAGCTTTCTTT.

V usage is TRBV5-1 and J usage is TRBJ1-2; unclear D gene. CDR3 size: 12 residues. Germline lookup yields CDR1 SGHRS and CDR2 YFSETQ. V lost 4 bases to trimming and J lost 5 bases, with 9 bases between them. CDR3 amino acids: CASSTRGYGYTF. In DNA form, the CDR3 reads TGCGCCAGCAGCACCCGCGGGTATGGCTACACCTTC.

The gene calls are TRBV4-1 and TRBJ2-2, with 7 bases that match TRBD1. Germline values: CDR1 MGHRA, CDR2 YSYEKL. The CDR3 is 16 amino acids. Trimming removed 4 bases from V and 4 bases from J; junction bases left unmatched: 9. The CDR3 loop is CASSPYSTGSTGELFF. The CDR3 DNA follows: TGCGCCAGCAGCCCCTACTCGACAGGGTCCACCGGGGAGCTGTTTTTT.

This clone was counted a single time. This chain uses TRBV6-6 with TRBJ2-1; weak D call: TRBD1 (5 bases). The length of the CDR3 is 14 residues. Germline V lookup: CDR1 MNHNY, CDR2 SVGAGI (reference sequence). Trimming took 7 bases from V and 2 from J, leaving 12 bases between them. The chain's CDR3 is CASTQGRAYNEQFF. The CDR3 region has the DNA TGTGCCAGCACCCAGGGAAGGGCCTACAATGAGCAGTTCTTC.

The chain has TRBV5-6 and TRBJ2-3; TRBD2 might be the D (6 bases). The CDR3 is made up of 18 amino acids. V was shortened by 6 bases and J by 3 bases, with 26 bases between the two germline ends. Germline values: CDR1 SGHDT, CDR2 YYEEEE. CDR3 coding DNA: TGTGCCAGCAAGCATAGGGCCGAAAGGACTATTCGTACAGATACGCAGTATTTT. Encoded protein: CASKHRAERTIRTDTQYF.

The chain employs TRBV7-6 and TRBJ2-5; tentatively, D is TRBD2 (5 bases). V was pared by 1 base and J by 4 bases, with 10 bases between. Germline lookup yields CDR1 SGHVS and CDR2 FNYEAQ. The CDR3 totals 14 residues. The CDR3 DNA follows: TGTGCCAGCAGCTTAGAAGGAGAGGGAGAGACCCAGTACTTC. Encoded protein: CASSLEGEGETQYF. The complete variable domain, with remaining parts taken from reference TRBV7-6 and TRBJ2-5, reads GAGVSQSPRYKVTKRGQDVALRCDPISGHVSLYWYRQALGQGPEFLTYFNYEAQQDKSGLPNDRFSAERPEGSISTLTIQRTEQRDSAMYRCASSLEGEGETQYFGPGTRLLVL.

The rearrangement uses TRBV6-6 and TRBJ2-5, with D possibly being TRBD1 (5 bases). V gave up 2 bases and J gave up 5 bases, with 12 bases separating them. CDR1 MNHNY and CDR2 SVGAGI come from the germline V gene (reference sequence). CDR3 size: 14 residues. CDR3 in amino acids: CASSYVQGIETQYF. The CDR3 nucleotides are TGTGCCAGCAGTTACGTGCAGGGTATTGAGACCCAGTACTTC.

This chain connects TRBV28 to TRBJ2-7, with 8 nucleotides matching TRBD2. The CDR3 is 12 amino acids. V shed 6 bases, J shed 3 bases, and the junction held 1 base outside the gene matches. Germline V gene data show CDR1 as MDHEN and CDR2 as SYDVKM. CDR3 nucleotide sequence: TGTGCCAGCAGGGGACTAGTCTACGAGCAGTACTTC. It codes for CASRGLVYEQYF.

Written as DNA, the CDR3 is TGTGCCAGCAGCCCCCAGGTTGGCGCCTACGAGCAGTACTTC. It yields the protein CASSPQVGAYEQYF. V usage is TRBV7-2 and J usage is TRBJ2-7; D not certain. The germline CDR1 and CDR2 sequences are SGHTA and FQGNSA. The V gene lost 5 bases and the J gene lost 2 bases, with 13 bases spanning the gap. The CDR3 runs 14 residues.

The V call is TRBV7-2, the J call TRBJ2-3; TRBD1 is a possible D gene (5 bases). The CDR3 consists of 14 residues. V was cut by 0 bases and J by 6 bases, with 10 bases left in between. In germline, CDR1 is SGHTA, CDR2 FQGNSA. This CDR3 is CASSLAGLGDTQYF. DNA for the CDR3: TGTGCCAGCAGCTTAGCGGGGCTGGGGGATACGCAGTATTTT.

This sequence joins TRBV19 and TRBJ1-2; no clear D. Germline CDR1 reads LNHDA; CDR2 reads SQIVND (reference sequence). The CDR3 spans 15 residues. V was cut by 7 bases and J by 7 bases, with 22 bases left in between. CDR3 amino acids: CASKWVEGVYGGYTF. The CDR3 region has the DNA TGTGCCAGTAAATGGGTTGAGGGTGTTTACGGTGGCTACACCTTC.

The V gene is TRBV28, the J gene TRBJ2-5, with TRBD1 identical over 11 bases. Germline CDR1 reads MDHEN; CDR2 reads SYDVKM. The CDR3 contains 16 residues. The ends lost 6 bases at V and 4 bases at J; junction bases unmatched: 10. The CDR3 sequence is CASSTSGTGGGETQYF. In nucleotides, the CDR3 is TGTGCCAGCAGCACCTCCGGGACAGGGGGTGGAGAGACCCAGTACTTC.

The chain combines TRBV27 with TRBJ2-3, with 8 bases that match TRBD2. V dropped 9 bases and J dropped 2; count of bases not matched to a gene: 10. CDR3 length: 15 amino acids. Germline lookup yields CDR1 MNHEY and CDR2 SMNVEV (reference sequence). For the CDR3, the DNA is TGTGCCAGTGGACTCGGGGGGGCAATCACAGATACGCAGTATTTT. Encoded protein: CASGLGGAITDTQYF.

CDR3 region: CASNRNRANTGELFF. CDR3 coding DNA: TGTGCCAGCAACCGGAACAGGGCGAACACCGGGGAGCTGTTTTTT. The V call is TRBV28, the J call TRBJ2-2, with D perhaps TRBD1 (6 bases). This CDR3 spans 15 amino acids. Between the trimmed V and J ends, which lost 7 bases and 0 bases, there was a span of 12 bases. Germline V lookup: CDR1 MDHEN, CDR2 SYDVKM. The full variable domain, rest sourced from reference TRBV28 and TRBJ2-2, is DVKVTQSSRYLVKRTGEKVFLECVQDMDHENMFWYRQDPGLGLRLIYFSYDVKMKEKGDIPEGYSVSREKKERFSLILESASTNQTSMYLCASNRNRANTGELFFGEGSRLTVL.

This chain links TRBV5-1 with TRBJ2-5; TRBD2 aligns across 11 bases. CDR3 length: 15 residues. Germline lookup yields CDR1 SGHRS and CDR2 YFSETQ. V lost 5 bases and J lost 0; bases outside the gene matches: 3. The CDR3 spells CASSILAGDQETQYF. CDR3 sequence (DNA): TGCGCCAGCAGTATACTAGCGGGAGACCAAGAGACCCAGTACTTC.

The genes are TRBV7-8 and TRBJ2-7; no firm D call. The CDR3 has 15 amino acids. The germline V and J ends were trimmed by 1 base and 3 bases, with 13 bases remaining between them. CDR1 SGHVS and CDR2 FQNEAQ come from the germline V gene. In DNA, the CDR3 is TGTGCCAGCAGCTTAGGTCAGTCCAGTTTCTACGAGCAGTACTTC. This codes for CASSLGQSSFYEQYF.

The chain has TRBV27 and TRBJ1-1; TRBD1 might be the D (6 bases). Per germline, CDR1 MNHEY and CDR2 SMNVEV (reference sequence). The CDR3 sequence is 14 residues long. Trimming removed 4 bases at V and 0 bases at J, with 9 bases between. The CDR3, as DNA: TGTGCCAGCAGTTGGACAGCTTTGAACACTGAAGCTTTCTTT. This codes for CASSWTALNTEAFF.

V usage is TRBV18 and J usage is TRBJ1-1; 7 bases agree with TRBD1. Trimming cost V 3 bases and J 1 base; bases outside gene matches: 5. Per germline, CDR1 KGHSH and CDR2 LQKENI. The CDR3 is 15 amino acids. The DNA for the CDR3 is TGTGCCAGCTCACCCAACAGGGGTGAGAACACTGAAGCTTTCTTT. Its protein product is CASSPNRGENTEAFF.

This rearrangement joins TRBV9 to TRBJ1-4; D remains unclear. The CDR3 has 13 amino acids. The V end was cut by 3 bases, the J end by 0 bases, with 3 bases between. Looked up from germline, CDR1 is SGDLS and CDR2 is YYNGEE. The CDR3 DNA reads TGTGCCAGCAGCGCAGCAACTAATGAAAAACTGTTTTTT. This codes for CASSAATNEKLFF.

The gene calls are TRBV6-5 and TRBJ1-5, with D possibly matching TRBD1 (6 bases). Germline CDR1 and CDR2: MNHEY and SVGAGI. The CDR3 is 14 residues long. The V gene lost 7 bases and the J gene lost 6 bases, with 16 bases spanning the gap. As DNA, the CDR3 is TGTGCCAGCACCCTAGCACAGGGACGTCAGCCCCAGCATTTT. Translating gives CASTLAQGRQPQHF.

This chain links TRBV28 with TRBJ1-1; D remains unclear. V was cut by 8 bases and J by 5 bases, with 9 bases left in between. Germline values: CDR1 MDHEN, CDR2 SYDVKM. The CDR3 is made up of 11 amino acids. For the CDR3, the DNA is TGTGCCAGCGGTATCTATACTGAAGCTTTCTTT. Translated: CASGIYTEAFF.

The gene calls are TRBV5-1 and TRBJ1-4, with D hard to call. V was trimmed by 0 bases and J by 3 bases, leaving 6 bases between them. The CDR3 contains 14 residues. CDR1 is SGHRS, CDR2 YFSETQ, per germline. The CDR3 loop is CASSLGPPNEKLFF. In DNA form, the CDR3 reads TGCGCCAGCAGCTTGGGGCCTCCTAATGAAAAACTGTTTTTT.

The sample holds one count of this clone. V usage is TRBV5-8 and J usage is TRBJ1-1; 7 bases are a match to TRBD1. The CDR3 is 15 amino acids. Losses at the gene ends were 4 bases for V and 2 bases for J; bases not matched to a gene: 8. The germline V gene encodes CDR1 SGHTS and CDR2 YDEGEE. The CDR3 DNA reads as TGTGCCAGCAGCCGCAAGACAGGGTTCAACACTGAAGCTTTCTTT. It translates to CASSRKTGFNTEAFF.

The V gene is TRBV5-6, the J gene TRBJ1-1; 9 bases are shared with TRBD1. Germline CDR1 SGHDT, CDR2 YYEEEE. The V gene end was trimmed by 5 bases and the J gene end by 4 bases; junction bases not matched to a gene: 9. The CDR3 extends over 15 amino acids. The CDR3 loop reads CASSREDRGSTEAFF. CDR3 bases: TGTGCCAGCAGTCGGGAAGACAGGGGGAGCACTGAAGCTTTCTTT. The variable domain in full, with the rest retrieved from reference TRBV5-6 and TRBJ1-1, is DAGVTQSPTHLIKTRGQQVTLRCSPKSGHDTVSWYQQALGQGPQFIFQYYEEEERQRGNFPDRFSGHQFPNYSSELNVNALLLGDSALYLCASSREDRGSTEAFFGQGTRLTVV.

The rearrangement joins TRBV15 to TRBJ1-3; no firm D call. Trimming pared 2 bases from V and 0 bases from J, leaving 5 bases between. CDR3 length: 14 residues. Germline V gene lookup returns CDR1 LNHNV and CDR2 YYDKDF (reference sequence). The CDR3: CATSRPHSGNTIYF. The CDR3 DNA reads as TGTGCCACCAGCAGACCACACTCTGGAAACACCATATATTTT.

This CDR3 reads CASSLAASGYNEQFF. The CDR3 nucleotides are TGTGCCAGCAGTTTAGCGGCTAGCGGTTACAATGAGCAGTTCTTC. This chain joins TRBV27 and TRBJ2-1; the match to TRBD2 covers 7 bases. With V trimmed by 2 bases and J by 4 bases, 5 bases remained unmatched. Germline V gives CDR1 MNHEY, CDR2 SMNVEV (reference sequence). The CDR3 runs to 15 residues.

V gene TRBV30 combines with J gene TRBJ2-5; 10 bases match TRBD1. Germline loops: CDR1 GTSNPN, CDR2 SVGIG (reference sequence). The CDR3 covers 14 residues. With V trimmed by 1 base and J by 7 bases, 6 bases remained unmatched. CDR3 in DNA: TGTGCCTGGAGTGCGGGACAGGGGCTGGGGACCCAGTACTTC. Translated, it gives CAWSAGQGLGTQYF.